This T cell receptor beta chain appears in the sequencing data of a study of long-term antiretroviral therapy in people with HIV. Study outcomes and limitations: Whereas controls had wider CDR3 length ranges, HIV repertoires had narrower ones. Diversity went up after ART and still fell short of transplant donor controls.

The CDR3 runs 14 residues. Germline CDR1 MGHRA, CDR2 YSYEKL. The V gene lost 0 bases and the J gene lost 5 bases, with 8 bases spanning the gap. About this clone: What it recognizes is unknown.

Each donor had at least one pre-ART and at least two post-ART PBMC samples. Specimens held roughly 0.9-10 million cryopreserved PBMC prior to DNA extraction. The assay used was immunoSEQ (version v3.0), run at survey level. Assay: immunoSEQ multiplex PCR; the TCRdb copy retains only in-frame clones and omits some. The sample has under 20,000 clones, 75% to 90% seen once. This chain connects TRBV4-1 to TRBJ1-5; D is ambiguous. This TCR derives from a man aged 45 to 65 with HIV. The source material was unsorted PBMCs, sampled 4.2 years after starting antiretroviral therapy. In DNA, the CDR3 is TGCGCCAGCAGCCAAGAACCCGGTTATCAGCCCCAGCATTTT. Its translation is CASSQEPGYQPQHF.